The next 13 T cell receptor beta chains were all read from a single sample in a study of spatial heterogeneity in lung cancer. TCRdb re-analysed the 5' RACE reads in MiXCR, keeping a single row per CDR3 protein. The sample consists of about 41,000 distinct CDR3 sequences, 10% to 15% of them appearing once. The sample's time point: sample taken at primary tumor resection. Tumor, nontumor lung or frozen PBMC supplied whole RNA, sequenced without sorting. This specimen was PBMCs, taken at surgery. All receptors derive from a female donor with early-stage non-small cell lung cancer.

J is TRBJ2-2 and V is TRBV10-3; D call uncertain. Germline CDR1 and CDR2: ENHRY and SYGVKD. The CDR3 is made up of 14 amino acids. V was cut by 6 bases and J by 5 bases, with 13 bases left in between. The CDR3 here is CAISPGWGTGELFF. Here the CDR3 DNA reads TGTGCCATCAGCCCAGGCTGGGGAACCGGGGAGCTGTTTTTT.

The V call is TRBV19, the J call TRBJ1-2; D call uncertain. Trimming pared 10 bases from V and 2 bases from J, leaving 8 bases between. The CDR3 runs to 11 residues. CDR1 and CDR2 (germline): LNHDA, SQIVND (reference sequence). The CDR3 spells CATSMNYGYTF. The CDR3 nucleotides are TGTGCCACCTCAATGAACTATGGCTACACCTTC.

This clonotype was counted ten times or more. This rearrangement joins TRBV7-8 to TRBJ1-3, with D hard to call. V dropped 7 bases and J dropped 0 bases, with 16 bases sitting between them. The CDR3 is made up of 16 amino acids. CDR1 and CDR2 from the germline V gene are SGHVS and FQNEAQ. The DNA for the CDR3 is TGTGCCAGCACCCTTTCTCGTCTGAGCTCTGGAAACACCATATATTTT. Translated: CASTLSRLSSGNTIYF.

This clonotype was observed a few times. The chain recombines TRBV18 with TRBJ2-7; no definite D call. CDR1 is KGHSH, CDR2 LQKENI, per germline. CDR3 length: 13 residues. V dropped 2 bases and J dropped 5 bases, with 10 bases sitting between them. In nucleotides, the CDR3 is TGTGCCAGCTCACCATCAAAGGGCCACGAGCAGTACTTC. It yields the protein CASSPSKGHEQYF.

V usage is TRBV12-3 or TRBV12-4 and J usage is TRBJ2-7; no reliable D call. The CDR3 runs 11 residues. The V end lost 4 bases, the J end lost 6 bases, and 7 bases lay between the germline ends. CDR3 in DNA: TGTGCCAGCAGTTCGAGACTCGAGCAGTACTTC. This sequence encodes CASSSRLEQYF.

This clonotype was recorded a few times. The CDR3 loop reads CASGPGVHSTDTQYF. As DNA, the CDR3 is TGTGCCAGCGGGCCCGGAGTCCATAGCACAGATACGCAGTATTTT. The chain is built from TRBV12-3 or TRBV12-4 and TRBJ2-3, with no clear D. Trimming removed 8 bases from V and 0 bases from J, with 15 bases in between. The CDR3 consists of 15 residues.

In this sample, this clonotype turned up many times. This chain uses TRBV5-1 with TRBJ2-3, with 9 bases that match TRBD2. Trimming took 3 bases from V and 1 from J; bases not matched to a gene: 9. The CDR3 runs to 17 residues. Looked up from germline, CDR1 is SGHRS and CDR2 is YFSETQ. Written as DNA, the CDR3 is TGCGCCAGCAGCTCCCATCTAAGCGGGGGGCGCACAGATACGCAGTATTTT. Its translation: CASSSHLSGGRTDTQYF.

The chain carries TRBV9 and TRBJ2-7; TRBD1 is a possible D gene (6 bases). Per the germline V gene, CDR1 is SGDLS and CDR2 is YYNGEE. Trimming cost V 0 bases and J 4 bases, with 14 bases left between them. This CDR3 has 15 amino acids. This CDR3 is CASSVGLKGVYEQYF. For the CDR3, the DNA is TGTGCCAGCAGCGTAGGGCTCAAGGGGGTGTACGAGCAGTACTTC.

This clonotype was observed many times. At one boundary the junction diverges from the germline segment, which might be a read error. The chain has TRBV28 and TRBJ2-7; 8 bases align to TRBD1. The length of the CDR3 is 14 residues. Germline CDR1 reads MDHEN; CDR2 reads SYDVKM. The CDR3 coding sequence is TGTGCCAGCACCGGGATACGGGACTCGCAGGGGGCACGCTTC. It yields the protein CASTGIRDSQGARF.

The V gene is TRBV5-1, the J gene TRBJ2-4, with 12 nucleotides matching TRBD1. CDR3 size: 16 residues. The J segment lost 9 bases and the V segment lost 1 base, leaving 8 bases of the junction unmatched. Per the germline V gene, CDR1 is SGHRS and CDR2 is YFSETQ. The CDR3 protein is CASSLSGTGGASIQYF. The DNA of the CDR3 is TGCGCCAGCAGCTTGTCTGGGACAGGGGGCGCGAGCATTCAGTACTTC. Drawing the rest from reference TRBV5-1 and TRBJ2-4, the complete variable domain is KAGVTQTPRYLIKTRGQQVTLSCSPISGHRSVSWYQQTPGQGLQFLFEYFSETQRNKGNFPGRFSGRQFSNSRSEMNVSTLELGDSALYLCASSLSGTGGASIQYFGAGTRLSVL.

CDR3 DNA sequence: TGTGCCACCATTTACGGAGATACGCAGTATTTT. Amino acid sequence: CATIYGDTQYF. This rearrangement joins TRBV28 to TRBJ2-3; the D is unclear. The germline gives CDR1 MDHEN, CDR2 SYDVKM. The CDR3 has 11 residues. Trimming left V 10 bases short and J 5 bases short, with 10 bases between.

This clonotype has just a few counts. The gene calls are TRBV6-2 or TRBV6-3 and TRBJ1-1; no definite D call. Trimming took off 0 bases at V and 5 bases at J, with 10 bases between the two ends. There are 14 residues in the CDR3. Per the germline V gene, CDR1 is MNHEY and CDR2 is SVGEGT. CDR3 bases: TGTGCCAGCAGTTACTCGAGCTTGGGAACTGAAGCTTTCTTT. Its translation is CASSYSSLGTEAFF.

The V gene is TRBV9, the J gene TRBJ2-3; D is possibly TRBD1 or TRBD2 (5 bases each). The germline V gene encodes CDR1 SGDLS and CDR2 YYNGEE. CDR3 length: 17 residues. Deletions cut 0 bases from V and 1 base from J, with 15 bases between. The DNA of the CDR3 is TGTGCCAGCAGCGTAGGACAGACCCCACTAGGCACAGATACGCAGTATTTT. Residues: CASSVGQTPLGTDTQYF.